What follows are 18 T cell receptor beta chains derived from one specimen sequenced in a study of response to subunit inactivated influenza vaccine. TCRdb itself ran the RT-PCR reads through MiXCR, one entry per CDR3 protein. This table has just over 300,000 distinct CDR3 sequences, 20% to 25% appearing once. This sample comprised PBMCs from blood, obtained less than 22 months after vaccination. These receptors were obtained from a man between 50 and 75 years old who received an inactivated influenza vaccine.

This sequence joins TRBV2 and TRBJ2-7; D might be TRBD2 (6 bases). Germline CDR1 SNHLY, CDR2 FYNNEI. Trimming shortened V by 2 bases and J by 2 bases, and 7 bases separated the two germline ends. The CDR3 has 13 residues. The CDR3 loop is CASSEWGAYEQYF. In DNA form, the CDR3 reads TGTGCCAGCAGTGAATGGGGGGCCTACGAGCAGTACTTC. Looking up the rest from reference TRBV2 and TRBJ2-7 gives the full variable domain: EPEVTQTPSHQVTQMGQEVILRCVPISNHLYFYWYRQILGQKVEFLVSFYNNEISEKSEIFDDQFSVERPDGSNFTLKIRSTKLEDSAMYFCASSEWGAYEQYFGPGTRLTVT.

This rearrangement joins TRBV24-1 to TRBJ2-2; D might be TRBD2 (5 bases). Germline-derived CDR1 and CDR2 are KGHDR and SFDVKD. With 9 bases removed from V and 7 bases from J, the gap between germline ends came to 17 bases. The CDR3 is 14 amino acids. CDR3 amino acids: CATSHEVRGGELFF. Written as DNA, the CDR3 is TGTGCCACCTCTCATGAGGTTCGGGGCGGGGAGCTGTTTTTT.

V and J are TRBV20-1 and TRBJ2-1; 7 bases align to TRBD1. Germline values: CDR1 DFQATT, CDR2 SNEGSKA (reference sequence). V lost 4 bases, J lost 1 base, and 13 bases stayed unmatched. This CDR3 is built from 17 residues. This CDR3 reads CSAKQGPPSLSYNEQFF. Written as DNA, the CDR3 is TGCAGTGCTAAACAGGGGCCCCCGTCCCTGTCCTACAATGAGCAGTTCTTC.

V usage is TRBV15 and J usage is TRBJ2-7, with no clear D. The CDR3 contains 14 residues. Germline CDR1 is LNHNV and CDR2 is YYDKDF (reference sequence). Trimming took 0 bases from V and 1 from J, leaving 7 bases between them. The DNA for the CDR3 is TGTGCCACCAGCAGAGACAAAAAGTCCTACGAGCAGTACTTC. Protein: CATSRDKKSYEQYF. The full variable domain, in which reference TRBV15 and TRBJ2-7 provide the parts outside the CDR3, is DAMVIQNPRYQVTQFGKPVTLSCSQTLNHNVMYWYQQKSSQAPKLLFHYYDKDFNNEADTPDNFQSRRPNTSFCFLDIRSPGLGDTAMYLCATSRDKKSYEQYFGPGTRLTVT.

This clonotype was observed a few times. The genes are TRBV28 and TRBJ1-5; no clear D. The CDR3 totals 14 residues. V dropped 3 bases and J dropped 0 bases, with 6 bases sitting between them. Per the germline V gene, CDR1 is MDHEN and CDR2 is SYDVKM. Written as DNA, the CDR3 is TGTGCCAGCAGTTTGCTCAGTAGCAATCAGCCCCAGCATTTT. Its translation: CASSLLSSNQPQHF.

The rearrangement joins TRBV24-1 to TRBJ2-2; 7 bases align to TRBD2. CDR3 length equals 14 residues. Germline loops: CDR1 KGHDR, CDR2 SFDVKD. V lost 5 bases to trimming and J lost 4 bases; unmatched junction nucleotides: 3. Written as DNA, the CDR3 is TGTGCCACCAGTGTGACTAGCCCCACCGGGGAGCTGTTTTTT. This encodes CATSVTSPTGELFF.

This clonotype was observed a few times. This rearrangement joins TRBV6-6 to TRBJ2-3; D is unresolved. V was trimmed by 2 bases and J by 7 bases, leaving 7 bases between them. CDR3 size: 12 residues. From germline, CDR1 is MNHNY and CDR2 SVGAGI (reference sequence). CDR3 nucleotides: TGTGCCAGCAGTTACGGGTTGTATACGCAGTATTTT. Translating it yields CASSYGLYTQYF.

This clonotype has a count of ten or more. The chain uses TRBV6-5 and TRBJ2-1, with 9 nucleotides matching TRBD2. The CDR3 extends over 15 amino acids. The V gene's germline CDR1 is MNHEY and CDR2 SVGAGI. V was clipped by 6 bases and J by 5 bases; unmatched bases: 8. CDR3 protein: CASSHGTSLNNEQFF. CDR3 nucleotides: TGTGCCAGCAGCCACGGGACTAGCCTCAACAATGAGCAGTTCTTC.

J is TRBJ2-4 and V is TRBV12-3 or TRBV12-4; no clear D. The CDR3 is made up of 14 amino acids. V dropped 1 base and J dropped 3 bases, with 7 bases sitting between them. CDR3 bases: TGTGCCAGCAGTTTAGATTTGGGCAAAAACATTCAGTACTTC. Translated, it gives CASSLDLGKNIQYF.

This clonotype has a handful of counts. The V gene is TRBV4-1, the J gene TRBJ2-2; 8 bases fit TRBD1. Germline values: CDR1 MGHRA, CDR2 YSYEKL. This CDR3 contains 17 residues. V was clipped by 4 bases and J by 1 base; unmatched bases: 8. CDR3 sequence reads: CASSRESGGWNTGELFF. CDR3 DNA sequence: TGCGCCAGCAGCCGAGAATCAGGGGGCTGGAACACCGGGGAGCTGTTTTTT.

The chain recombines TRBV11-2 with TRBJ1-3; D might be TRBD1 (6 bases). The CDR3 is 16 residues long. Trimming removed 7 bases from V and 7 bases from J, with 23 bases in between. Germline V gives CDR1 SGHAT, CDR2 FQNNGV. As DNA, the CDR3 is TGTGCCAGCACCGGGGGCAGCGGAGGCTCTTGGAACACCATATATTTT. Residues: CASTGGSGGSWNTIYF. Together with reference TRBV11-2 and TRBJ1-3, the CDR3 gives the full variable domain: EAGVAQSPRYKIIEKRQSVAFWCNPISGHATLYWYQQILGQGPKLLIQFQNNGVVDDSQLPKDRFSAERLKGVDSTLKIQPAKLEDSAVYLCASTGGSGGSWNTIYFGEGSWLTVV.

This clonotype occurred a few times. This chain links TRBV29-1 with TRBJ2-5; D is possibly TRBD1 or TRBD2 (5 bases each). This CDR3 is built from 12 residues. The germline V gene has CDR1 SQVTM and CDR2 ANQGSEA. V was shortened by 2 bases and J by 6 bases, with 10 bases between the two germline ends. The CDR3 protein is CSVESGPQTQYF. The CDR3 bases are TGCAGCGTTGAATCGGGACCTCAGACCCAGTACTTC.

The V and J genes are TRBV6-4 and TRBJ1-6, with D perhaps matching TRBD1 (5 bases). This CDR3 has 14 residues. V was clipped by 2 bases and J by 9 bases, with 11 bases between them. CDR1 and CDR2 from the germline V gene are MRHNA and SNTAGT. This chain's CDR3 is CASSDQGSGSPLHF. For the CDR3, the DNA is TGTGCCAGCAGTGACCAGGGTAGCGGTTCACCCCTCCACTTT.

At least ten counts were recorded for this clonotype. CDR3 sequence (DNA): TGCAGTGCTGGTGGGGGCTTGAACACTGAAGCTTTCTTT. Residues: CSAGGGLNTEAFF. This chain links TRBV20-1 with TRBJ1-1, with a possible D match to TRBD1 (6 bases). The CDR3 extends over 13 amino acids. Trimming stripped 5 bases from V and 0 bases from J, with 10 bases between. Germline V lookup: CDR1 DFQATT, CDR2 SNEGSKA (reference sequence).

This clonotype was counted a few times. The J gene is TRBJ2-3, the V gene TRBV4-3; a weak D match, TRBD2 (5 bases). Germline V gives CDR1 LGHNA, CDR2 YSLEER. The V end was cut by 3 bases, the J end by 4 bases, with 14 bases between. This CDR3 contains 15 residues. The CDR3 DNA reads TGCGCCAGCAGCCATGATGAGGGAAGGCCAGATACGCAGTATTTT. Its translation is CASSHDEGRPDTQYF.

This sequence joins TRBV4-3 and TRBJ1-6, with D perhaps TRBD1 (6 bases). The CDR3 is 18 amino acids. With 0 bases removed from V and 0 bases from J, the gap between germline ends came to 12 bases. CDR1 and CDR2 from the germline V gene are LGHNA and YSLEER. CDR3 protein: CASSQEITGSSYNSPLHF. CDR3 nucleotides: TGCGCCAGCAGCCAAGAGATTACAGGGAGCTCCTATAATTCACCCCTCCACTTT.

The rearrangement joins TRBV10-3 to TRBJ2-1; a possible D gene is TRBD2 (5 bases). Per the germline V gene, CDR1 is ENHRY and CDR2 is SYGVKD. Trimming pared 4 bases from V and 6 bases from J, leaving 7 bases between. This CDR3 has 12 residues. CDR3 sequence reads: CAISVTSNEQFF. CDR3 coding DNA: TGTGCCATCAGTGTTACTAGCAATGAGCAGTTCTTC.

This clonotype turned up a few times. This chain links TRBV6-5 with TRBJ1-3, with D perhaps matching TRBD1 (5 bases). The CDR3 sequence is 18 residues long. The germline V gene has CDR1 MNHEY and CDR2 SVGAGI. Trimming took 0 bases from V and 0 from J, leaving 15 bases between them. The CDR3 DNA is TGTGCCAGCAGTTACTCGAACGGGGGTCTACCCTCTGGAAACACCATATATTTT. Translating gives CASSYSNGGLPSGNTIYF.